These 7 T cell receptor beta chains were all obtained from the same sample, sequenced in a study of T cell responses to AZD1222 COVID-19 vaccine. The data were produced by immunoSEQ multiplex PCR, yet TCRdb's version contains in-frame clones alone and is incomplete. Counted here are roughly 120,000 clones, around 86% occurring once; the ten biggest clones make up roughly 1.2%. The material sequenced was peripheral blood, taken on day 0 of AZD1222 vaccination. The receptors were sampled from an adult in good health.

The chain couples TRBV19 to TRBJ1-1; tentative D call: TRBD1 (6 bases). The CDR3 is made up of 14 amino acids. V was pared by 10 bases and J by 4 bases, with 19 bases between. Germline loops: CDR1 LNHDA, CDR2 SQIVND (reference sequence). This chain's CDR3 is CATNLGSRGTEAFF. The DNA of the CDR3 is TGTGCCACAAATTTGGGGTCCAGGGGCACTGAAGCTTTCTTT.

The chain combines TRBV10-2 with TRBJ2-3; D is ambiguous. CDR3 length: 13 residues. Germline lookup yields CDR1 WSHSY and CDR2 SAAADI. V was clipped by 8 bases and J by 2 bases, with 11 bases between them. In DNA, the CDR3 is TGCGCCAGCCAACTCGGAAACACAGATACGCAGTATTTT. Translation gives CASQLGNTDTQYF.

This clone was picked up one time. This chain uses TRBV5-1 with TRBJ1-1; maybe TRBD1 (5 bases). The CDR3 is made up of 13 amino acids. Trimming stripped 0 bases from V and 6 bases from J, with 9 bases between. Per germline, CDR1 SGHRS and CDR2 YFSETQ. The CDR3 DNA is TGCGCCAGCAGCTTGGCTGGGGCCGCTGAAGCTTTCTTT. As protein: CASSLAGAAEAFF. Filled out from reference TRBV5-1 and TRBJ1-1, the complete variable domain reads KAGVTQTPRYLIKTRGQQVTLSCSPISGHRSVSWYQQTPGQGLQFLFEYFSETQRNKGNFPGRFSGRQFSNSRSEMNVSTLELGDSALYLCASSLAGAAEAFFGQGTRLTVV.

This chain uses TRBV15 with TRBJ1-2; 9 bases match TRBD1. The V gene's germline CDR1 is LNHNV and CDR2 YYDKDF (reference sequence). This CDR3 has 13 residues. V shed 1 base and J 8 bases; nucleotides not matched to a gene: 2. CDR3 protein: CATSRGDRAGYTF. The DNA of the CDR3 is TGTGCCACCAGCAGAGGGGACAGGGCCGGCTACACCTTC.

V and J are TRBV14 and TRBJ1-6; the D gene is possibly TRBD1 (5 bases). V was shortened by 11 bases and J by 0 bases, with 14 bases between the two germline ends. CDR3 size: 15 residues. Germline V gives CDR1 SGHDN, CDR2 FVKESK. The DNA for the CDR3 is TGTGCCCGTGGGGCGGAGAGCTCCTATAATTCACCCCTCCACTTT. It is translated as CARGAESSYNSPLHF.

V gene TRBV6-2 or TRBV6-3 combines with J gene TRBJ1-5; no reliable D call. From germline, CDR1 is MNHEY and CDR2 SVGEGT. The length of the CDR3 is 14 residues. V was cut by 2 bases and J by 0 bases, with 5 bases left in between. Written as DNA, the CDR3 is TGTGCCAGCAGTTACAGGGATAGCAATCAGCCCCAGCATTTT. It translates to CASSYRDSNQPQHF.

The chain combines TRBV9 with TRBJ2-5, with a weak D call TRBD1 (6 bases). Trimming took 3 bases from V and 4 from J, leaving 19 bases between them. This CDR3 contains 16 residues. Germline CDR1 and CDR2: SGDLS and YYNGEE. CDR3 nucleotides: TGTGCCAGCAGCGCAAGTCCCAAAGGGGGAGCAGAGACCCAGTACTTC. Translation gives CASSASPKGGAETQYF.